This TCR beta chain was profiled in a study of blood T cell repertoires in COVID-19. Whole-study context: Samples of COVID-19 (acute and convalescent) were obtained from the United States, Italy and Spain. The cDNA or gDNA used as material had been derived from T cells, B-cell-depleted T cells, or PBMCs.

Germline loops: CDR1 LGHNA, CDR2 YNFKEQ. The CDR3 consists of 15 residues. As handled by the study authors: Reference gene primer amplification gave estimated nucleated cell counts. Profiled with immunoSEQ multiplex PCR; TCRdb holds only in-frame clones, not every one. V and J calls and clone size are copied from that table; D and trimming were computed from the DNA. Of 450,000 to 500,000 clones listed, about 88% are singletons. All recovered Cohort 3 donors got two negative PCRs, got clearance, or saw symptom resolution. As for this clone: At one boundary the junction diverges from the germline segment, which might be a read error.

V is TRBV4-2 and J is TRBJ1-4; D may be TRBD1 (6 bases). This clonotype was sampled from an older woman who had recovered from COVID-19. Sequencing input: PBMCs or T cells enriched from blood (not recorded which). The CDR3 sequence: CASSLETGTSEKLFF. CDR3 in DNA: TGTGCCAGCAGCCTAGAAACAGGGACTAGTGAAAAACTGTTTTTT.